Listed here are 17 T cell receptor beta chains from one sample, sequenced in a study of T cell responses to AZD1222 COVID-19 vaccine. Profiled with immunoSEQ multiplex PCR; TCRdb holds only in-frame clones, not every one. This sample yields 55,000 to 90,000 clones, of which roughly four fifths are seen a single time; under 7% belongs to the top ten. The source material was peripheral blood, sampled on day 0 of AZD1222 vaccination. These receptor sequences come from an adult in good health.

This rearrangement joins TRBV15 to TRBJ1-4; D is undetermined. The CDR3 loop spans 13 amino acids. In germline, CDR1 is LNHNV, CDR2 YYDKDF (reference sequence). The ends were cut back, 1 base at V and 5 bases at J, with 5 bases in the middle. For the CDR3, the DNA is TGTGCCACCAGCAGAGGATTAAATGAAAAACTGTTTTTT. It specifies CATSRGLNEKLFF.

CDR3 region: CASSPMGAWGYTF. The CDR3 coding sequence is TGTGCCAGCAGCCCCATGGGGGCCTGGGGCTACACCTTC. The V gene is TRBV3-1 (or the pseudogene TRBV3-2), the J gene TRBJ1-2; D is possibly TRBD1 (6 bases). V was cut by 4 bases and J by 8 bases, with 14 bases left in between. The CDR3 extends over 13 amino acids. The germline gives CDR1 LGHDT, CDR2 YNNKEL (reference sequence).

The gene calls are TRBV11-3 and TRBJ2-1; perhaps TRBD1 as D (6 bases). V was pared by 3 bases and J by 3 bases, with 15 bases between. Germline lookup yields CDR1 SGHNT and CDR2 YENEEA. This CDR3 contains 16 residues. CDR3: CASSFAATGLYNEQFF. As DNA, the CDR3 is TGTGCCAGCAGCTTTGCGGCGACAGGCCTCTACAATGAGCAGTTCTTC.

The genes are TRBV11-2 and TRBJ2-7, with D uncertain. The length of the CDR3 is 13 residues. CDR1 is SGHAT and CDR2 is FQNNGV in the germline V gene. The V end was cut by 1 base, the J end by 1 base, with 5 bases between. In DNA, the CDR3 is TGTGCCAGCAGCTTAGGTGGGTCCTACGAGCAGTACTTC. This sequence encodes CASSLGGSYEQYF.

The chain employs TRBV7-2 and TRBJ2-7; D could derive from TRBD1 or TRBD2 (6 bases each). V lost 2 bases to trimming and J lost 2 bases, with 16 bases between them. The CDR3 runs to 16 residues. In germline, CDR1 is SGHTA, CDR2 FQGNSA. CDR3 in DNA: TGTGCCAGCAGCTTACGTTCCGGGGGCCTAACCTACGAGCAGTACTTC. This sequence encodes CASSLRSGGLTYEQYF.

This sequence joins TRBV7-9 and TRBJ2-7, with a tentative D call TRBD1 (6 bases). Trimming cost V 10 bases and J 1 base, with 11 bases left between them. CDR1 is SEHNR, CDR2 FQNEAQ, per germline (reference sequence). The CDR3 sequence is 12 residues long. The CDR3 sequence is CAIHRDSYEQYF. In nucleotides, the CDR3 is TGTGCCATCCACAGGGATTCCTACGAGCAGTACTTC.

The chain couples TRBV7-9 to TRBJ1-3, with 7 bases lining up with TRBD1. V lost 5 bases and J lost 4; bases outside the gene matches: 5. The CDR3 is 14 amino acids. Per the germline V gene, CDR1 is SEHNR and CDR2 is FQNEAQ (reference sequence). The CDR3 region has the DNA TGTGCCAGCAGCACTAGGGGGCCCGGAAACACCATATATTTT. Amino acid sequence: CASSTRGPGNTIYF.

This clone was detected only a few times. This chain uses TRBV7-6 with TRBJ2-7, with D perhaps assigned TRBD1 or TRBD2 (5 bases each). V was shortened by 5 bases and J by 3 bases, with 17 bases between the two germline ends. CDR3 size: 15 residues. Germline assignment: CDR1 SGHVS and CDR2 FNYEAQ. The chain's CDR3 is CASSLLGTADYEQYF. CDR3 nucleotides: TGTGCCAGCAGCCTCCTAGGGACCGCCGACTACGAGCAGTACTTC.

The chain has TRBV10-3 and TRBJ1-1; D gene ambiguous. CDR3 length equals 12 residues. Germline CDR1 and CDR2: ENHRY and SYGVKD. V gave up 8 bases and J gave up 1 base, with 8 bases separating them. The CDR3 nucleotides read TGTGCCATCTCGACATGGAACACTGAAGCTTTCTTT. Translation gives CAISTWNTEAFF.

This clone came up once. The CDR3 region has the DNA TGTGCCAGCAGCTTCGCCGGGACAGGGACCTACGAGCAGTACTTC. It encodes CASSFAGTGTYEQYF. The chain has TRBV7-6 and TRBJ2-7; 9 bases align to TRBD1. Germline CDR1 is SGHVS and CDR2 is FNYEAQ. V shed 3 bases and J 2 bases; nucleotides not matched to a gene: 5. The CDR3 is made up of 15 amino acids.

This clone appeared a single time. V is TRBV5-4 and J is TRBJ1-6; tentative D call: TRBD1 (5 bases). Germline-derived CDR1 and CDR2 are SGHNT and YYREEE (reference sequence). V was clipped by 7 bases and J by 7 bases, with 15 bases between them. This CDR3 region has 14 residues. CDR3 in DNA: TGTGCCAGCGGAAATATCCAGGGAAATTCACCCCTCCACTTT. It translates to CASGNIQGNSPLHF.

The chain joins TRBV5-1 to TRBJ2-5, with TRBD1 identical over 10 bases. The CDR3 sequence is 15 residues long. J was trimmed by 7 bases and V by 4 bases; bases with no gene match: 10. Per germline, CDR1 SGHRS and CDR2 YFSETQ. CDR3 loop: CASSMGTGTGATQYF. The DNA of the CDR3 is TGCGCCAGCAGCATGGGAACCGGGACAGGGGCGACCCAGTACTTC.

V and J are TRBV27 and TRBJ2-7; possible D gene TRBD2, 6 bases. There are 13 residues in the CDR3. CDR1 is MNHEY and CDR2 is SMNVEV in the germline V gene (reference sequence). V was trimmed by 8 bases and J by 3 bases, leaving 14 bases between them. The DNA of the CDR3 is TGTGCCAGCGCCCATGGGGGGTACTACGAGCAGTACTTC. Translating it yields CASAHGGYYEQYF.

A single count supports this clone. The V and J genes are TRBV27 and TRBJ2-7; the D call may be TRBD1 or TRBD2 (5 bases each). Trimming took off 7 bases at V and 6 bases at J, with 22 bases between the two ends. The CDR3 totals 15 residues. CDR1 is MNHEY, CDR2 SMNVEV, per germline (reference sequence). The DNA for the CDR3 is TGTGCCAGCACCCCCGAGGTCTCCATGAGGGGCGAGCAGTACTTC. Amino acid sequence: CASTPEVSMRGEQYF.

The chain joins TRBV24-1 to TRBJ2-7; D ambiguous. Trimming cost V 2 bases and J 5 bases, with 9 bases left between them. The CDR3 has 13 amino acids. CDR1 is KGHDR and CDR2 is SFDVKD in the germline V gene. This CDR3 is CATSDSPDNEQYF. As DNA, the CDR3 is TGTGCCACCAGTGATTCACCAGACAACGAGCAGTACTTC.

V gene TRBV10-3 combines with J gene TRBJ2-1, with a weak D call TRBD1 (5 bases). With 3 bases removed from V and 3 bases from J, the gap between germline ends came to 6 bases. The CDR3 consists of 13 residues. Looked up from germline, CDR1 is ENHRY and CDR2 is SYGVKD. The CDR3 protein is CAISEDSYNEQFF. In DNA, the CDR3 is TGTGCCATCAGTGAAGACAGCTACAATGAGCAGTTCTTC.

The J gene is TRBJ1-5, the V gene TRBV19; D is uncertain. The CDR3 has 14 residues. CDR1 is LNHDA and CDR2 is SQIVND in the germline V gene (reference sequence). The ends were cut back, 3 bases at V and 4 bases at J, with 10 bases in the middle. Written as DNA, the CDR3 is TGTGCCAGTAGTATGAGGACGAGTAATCAGCCCCAGCATTTT. This codes for CASSMRTSNQPQHF.